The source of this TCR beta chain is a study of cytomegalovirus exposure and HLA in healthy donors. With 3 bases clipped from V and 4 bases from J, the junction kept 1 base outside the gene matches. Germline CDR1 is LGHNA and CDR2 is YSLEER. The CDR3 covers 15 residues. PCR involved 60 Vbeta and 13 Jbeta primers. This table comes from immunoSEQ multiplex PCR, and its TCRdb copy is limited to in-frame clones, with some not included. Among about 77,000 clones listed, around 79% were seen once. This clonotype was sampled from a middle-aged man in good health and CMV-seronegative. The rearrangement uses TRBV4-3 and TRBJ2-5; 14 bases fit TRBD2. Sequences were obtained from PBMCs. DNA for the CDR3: TGCGCCAGCAGCCATGGGACTAGCGGGAGAGAGACCCAGTACTTC. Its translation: CASSHGTSGRETQYF.